The 9 T cell receptor beta chains reported below all come from one sample, sequenced in a study of shared clonotypes between healthy human individuals. Produced via immunoSEQ multiplex PCR; TCRdb's table is partial and in-frame only. The sample gives about 2.3 million clones, under 95% of which show up once; 0.3% to 0.45% is in the top ten. The sequencing input was naive CD4+ T cells from PBMCs. Subset specified: CD45RA+ positively selected. These receptors originate from a man between 18 and 29 years old in good health. Some clones in this sample may be carry-over from other donors' samples.

This sequence joins TRBV19 and TRBJ1-1; D not resolved. V was cut by 6 bases and J by 0 bases, with 17 bases left in between. CDR3 length equals 16 residues. From germline, CDR1 is LNHDA and CDR2 SQIVND (reference sequence). CDR3 DNA: TGTGCCAGTAGCCTCCCCGCCACAGCCTTGAACACTGAAGCTTTCTTT. It yields the protein CASSLPATALNTEAFF.

The chain joins TRBV2 to TRBJ1-1; D remains unclear. Trimming pared 4 bases from V and 2 bases from J, leaving 11 bases between. CDR1 is SNHLY and CDR2 is FYNNEI in the germline V gene. The CDR3 is made up of 14 amino acids. In DNA form, the CDR3 reads TGTGCCAGCAGTGTTCGGGTCGGTAACACTGAAGCTTTCTTT. It codes for CASSVRVGNTEAFF.

The sample holds one count of this clone. The rearrangement links TRBV18 to TRBJ1-4; D not resolved. Germline V gives CDR1 KGHSH, CDR2 LQKENI. The V and J ends lost 6 bases and 3 bases respectively, with 8 bases between them. The CDR3 is made up of 13 amino acids. The chain's CDR3 is CASSLTSNEKLFF. For the CDR3, the DNA is TGTGCCAGCTCCCTGACATCTAATGAAAAACTGTTTTTT.

The J gene is TRBJ2-3, the V gene TRBV14, with D possibly TRBD2 on 5 matching bases. The CDR3 runs to 13 residues. The germline V gene has CDR1 SGHDN and CDR2 FVKESK. V was shortened by 4 bases and J by 2 bases, with 7 bases between the two germline ends. The CDR3 nucleotides read TGTGCCAGCAGCCTCCGGGACACAGATACGCAGTATTTT. Translated, it gives CASSLRDTDTQYF.

This clone was picked up a small number of times. The gene calls are TRBV19 and TRBJ1-5; D is uncertain. This CDR3 comprises 15 residues. The germline V gene has CDR1 LNHDA and CDR2 SQIVND (reference sequence). The V end lost 1 base, the J end lost 3 bases, and 10 bases lay between the germline ends. This CDR3 is CASSIGTLDNQPQHF. CDR3 coding DNA: TGTGCCAGTAGTATAGGCACCCTTGACAATCAGCCCCAGCATTTT.

The chain is built from TRBV27 and TRBJ1-4, with D perhaps TRBD1 (5 bases). In germline, CDR1 is MNHEY, CDR2 SMNVEV (reference sequence). The CDR3 extends over 17 amino acids. The V end lost 0 bases, the J end lost 0 bases, and 11 bases lay between the germline ends. The chain's CDR3 is CASSLSGGTATNEKLFF. The CDR3, as DNA: TGTGCCAGCAGTTTATCGGGGGGGACTGCAACTAATGAAAAACTGTTTTTT.

V and J are TRBV7-2 and TRBJ1-5; 7 nucleotides align to TRBD1. The germline V gene encodes CDR1 SGHTA and CDR2 FQGNSA. V gave up 5 bases and J gave up 4 bases; unmatched junction bases: 5. CDR3 length: 14 residues. The CDR3 DNA reads TGTGCCAGCAGCCGAATGACAGGGAATCAGCCCCAGCATTTT. Its translation is CASSRMTGNQPQHF.

Worth noting for this clone: This sample includes further DNA sequences coding for the same CDR3. V gene TRBV18 combines with J gene TRBJ1-2; D may be TRBD1 (6 bases). This CDR3 is built from 15 residues. Trimming left V 3 bases short and J 3 bases short, with 14 bases between. Per the germline V gene, CDR1 is KGHSH and CDR2 is LQKENI. The DNA for the CDR3 is TGTGCCAGCTCACCGGGGCAGGGGCGTTACTATGGCTACACCTTC. Translating it yields CASSPGQGRYYGYTF.

This chain links TRBV19 with TRBJ2-5; 9 bases fit TRBD1. The length of the CDR3 is 13 residues. Germline CDR1 LNHDA, CDR2 SQIVND (reference sequence). J was trimmed by 4 bases and V by 5 bases; bases with no gene match: 2. This CDR3 is CASSPGQGETQYF. In DNA form, the CDR3 reads TGTGCCAGTAGTCCGGGACAGGGAGAGACCCAGTACTTC.